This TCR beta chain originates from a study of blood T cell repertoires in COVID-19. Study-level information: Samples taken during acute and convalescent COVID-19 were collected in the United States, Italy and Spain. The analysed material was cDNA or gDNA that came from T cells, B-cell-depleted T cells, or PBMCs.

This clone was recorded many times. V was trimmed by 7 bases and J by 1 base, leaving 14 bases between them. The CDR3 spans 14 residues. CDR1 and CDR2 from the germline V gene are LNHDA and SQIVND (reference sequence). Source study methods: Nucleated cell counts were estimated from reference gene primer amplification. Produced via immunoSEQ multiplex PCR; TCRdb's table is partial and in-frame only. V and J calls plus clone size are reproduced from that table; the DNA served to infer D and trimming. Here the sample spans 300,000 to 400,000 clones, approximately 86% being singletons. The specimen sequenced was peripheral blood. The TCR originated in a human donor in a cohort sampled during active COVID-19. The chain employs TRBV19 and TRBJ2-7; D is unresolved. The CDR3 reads CASTRSLTSYEQYF. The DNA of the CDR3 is TGTGCCAGTACGAGGAGTCTGACGTCCTACGAGCAGTACTTC.